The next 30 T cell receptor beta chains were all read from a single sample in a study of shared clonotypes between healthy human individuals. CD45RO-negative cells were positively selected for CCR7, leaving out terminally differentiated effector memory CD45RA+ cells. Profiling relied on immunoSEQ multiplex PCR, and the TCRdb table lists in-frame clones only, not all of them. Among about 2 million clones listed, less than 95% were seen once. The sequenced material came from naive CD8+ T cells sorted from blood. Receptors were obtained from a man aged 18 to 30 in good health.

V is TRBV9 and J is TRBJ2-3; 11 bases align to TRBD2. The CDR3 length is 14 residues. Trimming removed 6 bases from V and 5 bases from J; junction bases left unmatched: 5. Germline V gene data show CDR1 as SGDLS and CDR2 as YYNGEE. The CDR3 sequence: CASTEGTSGDTQYF. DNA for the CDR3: TGTGCCAGCACCGAGGGGACTAGCGGAGATACGCAGTATTTT.

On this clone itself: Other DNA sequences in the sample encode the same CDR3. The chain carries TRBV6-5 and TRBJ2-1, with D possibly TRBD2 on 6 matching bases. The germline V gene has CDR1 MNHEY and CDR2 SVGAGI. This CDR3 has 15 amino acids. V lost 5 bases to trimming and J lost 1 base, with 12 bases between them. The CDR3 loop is CASSADGGSYNEQFF. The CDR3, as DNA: TGTGCCAGCAGTGCCGATGGGGGGTCCTACAATGAGCAGTTCTTC.

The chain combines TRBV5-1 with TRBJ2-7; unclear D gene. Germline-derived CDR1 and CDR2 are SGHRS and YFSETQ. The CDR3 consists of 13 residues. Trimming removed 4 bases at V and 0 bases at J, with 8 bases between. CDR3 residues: CASSPLDSYEQYF. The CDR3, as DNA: TGCGCCAGCAGCCCCCTTGACTCCTACGAGCAGTACTTC.

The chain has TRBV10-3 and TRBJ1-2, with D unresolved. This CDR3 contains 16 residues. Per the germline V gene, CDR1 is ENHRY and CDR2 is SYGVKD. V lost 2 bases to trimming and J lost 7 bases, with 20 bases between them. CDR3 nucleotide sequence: TGTGCCATCAGTGAGGCGGGCAGCGCCCAGACGGGTGGCTACACCTTC. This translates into CAISEAGSAQTGGYTF.

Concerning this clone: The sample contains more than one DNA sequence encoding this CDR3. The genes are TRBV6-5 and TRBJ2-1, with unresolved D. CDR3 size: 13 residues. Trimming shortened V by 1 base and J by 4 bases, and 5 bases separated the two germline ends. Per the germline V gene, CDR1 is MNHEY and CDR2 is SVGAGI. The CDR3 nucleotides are TGTGCCAGCAGTTACTTGGGTTACAATGAGCAGTTCTTC. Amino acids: CASSYLGYNEQFF.

In DNA form, the CDR3 reads TGCGCCAGCAGCCGAGGCGGGGCTAGCGGTTACAATGAGCAGTTCTTC. Translation: CASSRGGASGYNEQFF. The chain is built from TRBV4-3 and TRBJ2-1, with 7 positions matching TRBD2. The CDR3 runs to 16 residues. Germline CDR1 is LGHNA and CDR2 is YSLEER. The V gene end was trimmed by 4 bases and the J gene end by 4 bases; junction bases not matched to a gene: 10.

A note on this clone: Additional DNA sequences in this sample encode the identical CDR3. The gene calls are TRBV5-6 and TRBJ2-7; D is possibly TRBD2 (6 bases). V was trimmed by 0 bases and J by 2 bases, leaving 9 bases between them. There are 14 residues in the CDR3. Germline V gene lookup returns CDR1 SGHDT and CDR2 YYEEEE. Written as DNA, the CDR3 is TGTGCCAGCAGCTTGGGGGACTCAACCTACGAGCAGTACTTC. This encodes CASSLGDSTYEQYF.

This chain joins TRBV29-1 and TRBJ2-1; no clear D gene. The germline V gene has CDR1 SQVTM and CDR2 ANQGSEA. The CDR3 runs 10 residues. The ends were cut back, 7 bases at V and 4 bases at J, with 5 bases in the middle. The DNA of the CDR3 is TGCAGCGCCCTTTACAATGAGCAGTTCTTC. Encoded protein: CSALYNEQFF.

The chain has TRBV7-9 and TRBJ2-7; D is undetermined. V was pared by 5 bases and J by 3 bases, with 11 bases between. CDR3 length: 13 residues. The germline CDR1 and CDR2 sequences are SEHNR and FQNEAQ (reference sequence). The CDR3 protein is CASSRSVDYEQYF. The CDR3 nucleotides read TGTGCCAGCAGCCGATCGGTCGACTACGAGCAGTACTTC.

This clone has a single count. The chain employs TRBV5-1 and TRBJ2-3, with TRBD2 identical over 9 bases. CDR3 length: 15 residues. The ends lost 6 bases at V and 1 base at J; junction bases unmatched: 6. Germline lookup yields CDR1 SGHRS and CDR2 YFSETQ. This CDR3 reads CASTLGGGGTDTQYF. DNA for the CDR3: TGCGCCAGCACCCTTGGCGGGGGGGGCACAGATACGCAGTATTTT.

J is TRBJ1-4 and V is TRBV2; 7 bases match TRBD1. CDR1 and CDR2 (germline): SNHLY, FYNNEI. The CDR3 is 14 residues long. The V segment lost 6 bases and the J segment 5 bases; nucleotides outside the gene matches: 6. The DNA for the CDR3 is TGTGCCAGCAGCGGAGCAGGGGGAAATGAAAAACTGTTTTTT. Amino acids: CASSGAGGNEKLFF.

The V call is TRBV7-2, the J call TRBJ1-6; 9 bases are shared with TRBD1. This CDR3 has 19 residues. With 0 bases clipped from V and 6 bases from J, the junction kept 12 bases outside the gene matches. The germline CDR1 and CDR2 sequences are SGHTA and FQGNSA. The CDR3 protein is CASSLAGDRVSRGNSPLHF. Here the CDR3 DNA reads TGTGCCAGCAGCTTAGCTGGGGACAGGGTATCGAGAGGTAATTCACCCCTCCACTTT.

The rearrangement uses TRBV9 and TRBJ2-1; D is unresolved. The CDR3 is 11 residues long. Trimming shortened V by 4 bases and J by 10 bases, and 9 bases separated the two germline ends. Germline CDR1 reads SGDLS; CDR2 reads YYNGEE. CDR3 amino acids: CASSTHEEQFF. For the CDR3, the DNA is TGTGCCAGCAGCACGCATGAGGAGCAGTTCTTC.

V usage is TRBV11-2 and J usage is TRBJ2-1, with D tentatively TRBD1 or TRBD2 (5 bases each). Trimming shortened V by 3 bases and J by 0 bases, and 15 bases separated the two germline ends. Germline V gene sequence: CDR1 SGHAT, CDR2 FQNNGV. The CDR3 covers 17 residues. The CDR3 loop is CASSFLRGEGSYNEQFF. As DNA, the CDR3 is TGTGCCAGCAGCTTCCTCCGGGGCGAGGGCTCCTACAATGAGCAGTTCTTC.

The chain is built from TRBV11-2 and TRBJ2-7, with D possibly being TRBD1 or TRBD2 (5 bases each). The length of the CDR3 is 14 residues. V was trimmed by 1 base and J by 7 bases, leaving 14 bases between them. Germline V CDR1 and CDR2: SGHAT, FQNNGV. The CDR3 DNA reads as TGTGCCAGCAGCTTAGTTGGGGGAGTGGGGGAGCAGTACTTC. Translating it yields CASSLVGGVGEQYF.

CDR3 protein: CASSLDNGQVYNEQFF. DNA of the CDR3: TGTGCCAGCAGCTTGGACAACGGACAGGTTTACAATGAGCAGTTCTTC. The genes are TRBV5-6 and TRBJ2-1, with 7 bases matching TRBD1. This CDR3 has 16 residues. J was trimmed by 4 bases and V by 0 bases; bases with no gene match: 7. Germline V lookup: CDR1 SGHDT, CDR2 YYEEEE.

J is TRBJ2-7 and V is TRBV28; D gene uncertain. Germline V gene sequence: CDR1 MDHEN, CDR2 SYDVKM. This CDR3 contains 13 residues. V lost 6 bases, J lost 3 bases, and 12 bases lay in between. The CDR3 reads CASSLTQGYEQYF. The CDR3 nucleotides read TGTGCCAGCAGCCTCACACAAGGCTACGAGCAGTACTTC.

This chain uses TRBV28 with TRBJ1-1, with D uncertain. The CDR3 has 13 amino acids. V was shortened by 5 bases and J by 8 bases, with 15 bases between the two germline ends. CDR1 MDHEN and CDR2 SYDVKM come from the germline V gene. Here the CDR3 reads CASSPYLGSEAFF. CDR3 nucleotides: TGTGCCAGCAGTCCCTATTTGGGATCAGAAGCTTTCTTT.

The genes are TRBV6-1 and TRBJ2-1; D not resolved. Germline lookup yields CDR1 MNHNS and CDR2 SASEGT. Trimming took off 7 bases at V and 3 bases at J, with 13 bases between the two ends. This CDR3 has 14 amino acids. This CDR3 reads CASTPGPGYNEQFF. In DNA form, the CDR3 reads TGTGCCAGCACCCCAGGCCCGGGCTACAATGAGCAGTTCTTC.

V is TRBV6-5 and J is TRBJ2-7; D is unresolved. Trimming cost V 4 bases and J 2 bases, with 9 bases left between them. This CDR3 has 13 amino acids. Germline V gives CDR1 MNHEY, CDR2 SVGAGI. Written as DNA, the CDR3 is TGTGCCAGCAGTTTAGGCAGTGCCTACGAGCAGTACTTC. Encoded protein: CASSLGSAYEQYF.

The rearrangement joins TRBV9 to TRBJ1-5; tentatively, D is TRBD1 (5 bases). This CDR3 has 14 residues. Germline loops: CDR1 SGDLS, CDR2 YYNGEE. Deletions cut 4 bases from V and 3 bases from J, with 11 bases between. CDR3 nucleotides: TGTGCCAGCAGCCAAACAGGTTTCAATCAGCCCCAGCATTTT. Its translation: CASSQTGFNQPQHF.

CDR3 residues: CASGPDGGVQETQYF. The CDR3, as DNA: TGCGCCAGCGGCCCTGATGGGGGGGTGCAAGAGACCCAGTACTTC. This chain joins TRBV5-1 and TRBJ2-5, with 7 bases fitting TRBD2. This CDR3 contains 15 residues. Trimming took 7 bases from V and 2 from J; bases not matched to a gene: 11. Germline lookup yields CDR1 SGHRS and CDR2 YFSETQ.

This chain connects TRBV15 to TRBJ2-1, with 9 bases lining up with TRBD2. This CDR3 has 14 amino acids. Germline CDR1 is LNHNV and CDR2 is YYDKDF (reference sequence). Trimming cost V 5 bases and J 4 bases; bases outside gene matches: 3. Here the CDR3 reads CATSVTSGYNEQFF. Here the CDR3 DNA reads TGTGCCACCAGCGTGACTAGCGGTTACAATGAGCAGTTCTTC. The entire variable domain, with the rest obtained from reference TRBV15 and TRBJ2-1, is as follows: DAMVIQNPRYQVTQFGKPVTLSCSQTLNHNVMYWYQQKSSQAPKLLFHYYDKDFNNEADTPDNFQSRRPNTSFCFLDIRSPGLGDTAMYLCATSVTSGYNEQFFGPGTRLTVL.

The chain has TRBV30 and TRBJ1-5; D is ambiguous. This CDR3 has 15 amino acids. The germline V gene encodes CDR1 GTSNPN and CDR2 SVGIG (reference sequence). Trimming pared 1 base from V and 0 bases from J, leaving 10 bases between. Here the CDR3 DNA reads TGTGCCTGGAGTGGAGAGAGAAATAGCAATCAGCCCCAGCATTTT. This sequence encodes CAWSGERNSNQPQHF. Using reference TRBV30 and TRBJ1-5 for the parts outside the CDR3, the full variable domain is SQTIHQWPATLVQPVGSPLSLECTVEGTSNPNLYWYRQAAGRGLQLLFYSVGIGQISSEVPQNLSASRPQDRQFILSSKKLLLSDSGFYLCAWSGERNSNQPQHFGDGTRLSIL.

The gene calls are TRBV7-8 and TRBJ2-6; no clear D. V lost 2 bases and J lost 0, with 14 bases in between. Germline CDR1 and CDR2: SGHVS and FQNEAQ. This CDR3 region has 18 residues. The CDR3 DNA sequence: TGTGCCAGCAGCTTATGGGAATTCTACGGCTCTGGGGCCAACGTCCTGACTTTC. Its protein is CASSLWEFYGSGANVLTF.

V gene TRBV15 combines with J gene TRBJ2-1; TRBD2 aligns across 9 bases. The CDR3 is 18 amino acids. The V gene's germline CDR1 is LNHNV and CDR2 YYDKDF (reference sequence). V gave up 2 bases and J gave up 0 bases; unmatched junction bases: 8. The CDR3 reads CATSRIASGESSYNEQFF. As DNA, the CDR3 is TGTGCCACCAGCAGAATTGCTAGCGGGGAGAGCTCCTACAATGAGCAGTTCTTC.

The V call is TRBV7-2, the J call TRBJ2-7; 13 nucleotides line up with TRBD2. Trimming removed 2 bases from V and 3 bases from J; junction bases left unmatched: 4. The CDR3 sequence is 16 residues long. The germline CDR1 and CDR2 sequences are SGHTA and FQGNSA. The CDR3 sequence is CASSLRTSGSFYEQYF. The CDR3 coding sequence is TGTGCCAGCAGCTTACGGACTAGCGGGAGCTTCTACGAGCAGTACTTC. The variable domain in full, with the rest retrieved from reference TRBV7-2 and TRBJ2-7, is GAGVSQSPSNKVTEKGKDVELRCDPISGHTALYWYRQSLGQGLEFLIYFQGNSAPDKSGLPSDRFSAERTGGSVSTLTIQRTQQEDSAVYLCASSLRTSGSFYEQYFGPGTRLTVT.

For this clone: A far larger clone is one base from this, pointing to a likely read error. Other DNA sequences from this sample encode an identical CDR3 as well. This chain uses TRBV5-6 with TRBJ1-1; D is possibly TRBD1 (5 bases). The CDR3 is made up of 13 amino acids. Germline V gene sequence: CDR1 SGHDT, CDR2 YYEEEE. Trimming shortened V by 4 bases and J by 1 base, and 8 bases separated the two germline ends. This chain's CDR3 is CASSVGGNTEAFF. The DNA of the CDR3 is TGTGCCAGCAGCGTTGGGGGGAACACTGAAGCTTTCTTT.

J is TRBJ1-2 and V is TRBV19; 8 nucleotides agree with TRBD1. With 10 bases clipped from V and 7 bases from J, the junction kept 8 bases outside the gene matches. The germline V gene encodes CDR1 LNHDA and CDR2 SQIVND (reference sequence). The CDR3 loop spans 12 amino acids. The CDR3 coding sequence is TGTGCCAACGACAGGGGAGAGGGTGGCTACACCTTC. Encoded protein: CANDRGEGGYTF.

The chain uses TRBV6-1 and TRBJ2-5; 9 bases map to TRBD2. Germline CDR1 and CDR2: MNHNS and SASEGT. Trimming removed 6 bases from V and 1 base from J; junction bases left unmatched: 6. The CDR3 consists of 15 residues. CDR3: CASSRLAVTQETQYF. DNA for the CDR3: TGTGCCAGCAGCCGACTAGCGGTTACCCAAGAGACCCAGTACTTC.